Sequencing of this TCR beta chain was carried out in a study of blood T cell repertoires in COVID-19. CDR1 SGHRS and CDR2 YFSETQ come from the germline V gene. Trimming stripped 3 bases from V and 1 base from J, with 8 bases between. The CDR3 has 13 amino acids. Individuals drawn from some 25 US areas were about 18 to 89 years old. TCRdb's table, derived via immunoSEQ multiplex PCR, lists solely in-frame clones and lacks some. The sample contains 150,000 to 200,000 clones, more than 80% of which appear only once. The specimen sequenced was PBMCs or T cells enriched from blood (not recorded which). The chain employs TRBV5-1 and TRBJ2-7; D remains unclear. This TCR was recovered from a man aged 50 to 59 who had recovered from COVID-19. DNA for the CDR3: TGCGCCAGCAGCTCGACTCCGTCCTACGAGCAGTACTTC. This gives the protein CASSSTPSYEQYF.